This T cell receptor (beta chain) comes out of a study of a mutant IDH1 vaccine in newly diagnosed glioma. Across the whole study: Earlier treatment was radiotherapy, temozolomide, or both, with most getting both. Study-wide results and caveats: Of all patients, 93.3% showed vaccine-induced immune responses.

Note on this clone: The antigen remains undetermined.

V was pared by 1 base and J by 4 bases, with 2 bases of the junction left unmatched. CDR3 length: 15 residues. Germline CDR1 SGHVS, CDR2 FNYEAQ. The time point here: week 11, during vaccination. Every vaccine dose comprised 300 ug of mutant IDH1 20-mer peptide plus topical imiquimod. The data were produced by immunoSEQ multiplex PCR, yet TCRdb's version contains in-frame clones alone and is incomplete. This sample has 100,000 to 150,000 clones, with around 77% found just once. Here the sequenced sample was PBMCs, taken from a glioma patient whose treatment included an IDH1 peptide vaccine. The chain couples TRBV7-6 to TRBJ2-3, with 10 bases lining up with TRBD2. This receptor was obtained from a man aged 35 to 55 with glioma. The CDR3 loop reads CASSLVSGGSDTQYF. The CDR3, as DNA: TGTGCCAGCAGCTTAGTTAGCGGGGGGTCAGATACGCAGTATTTT.